Below, 4 T cell receptor beta chains from the same sample are listed, as sequenced in a study of Ad26.COV2.S vaccination and SARS-CoV-2 variants. Treatment indicated: around 19 received Ad26.COV2.S at low or high dose, single or two shots; 5 received placebo; per-sample allocation not given. Samples came from day 63 after the first vaccine or placebo injection. Sequencing was performed with immunoSEQ multiplex PCR; in TCRdb, only in-frame clones are kept and a portion is missing. The sample shows about 350,000 clones, about 89% of them seen only once. Here the sequenced sample was peripheral blood, taken in a trial of Ad26.COV2.S vaccine versus placebo. The source of these receptors is a person aged 18-65 years who received the Ad26.COV2.S COVID-19 vaccine or a placebo.

V usage is TRBV15 and J usage is TRBJ2-1; D is unclear. V was trimmed by 0 bases and J by 3 bases, leaving 9 bases between them. CDR1 and CDR2 from the germline V gene are LNHNV and YYDKDF (reference sequence). This CDR3 is built from 15 residues. This CDR3 reads CATSRDNTNYNEQFF. The CDR3, as DNA: TGTGCCACCAGCAGAGATAACACAAACTACAATGAGCAGTTCTTC.

The chain links TRBV27 to TRBJ2-1; TRBD2 matches at 8 bases. J lost 4 bases, V lost 7 bases, and 12 bases had no gene match. Germline CDR1 reads MNHEY; CDR2 reads SMNVEV (reference sequence). The CDR3 is made up of 16 amino acids. The CDR3 reads CASTTWEVAGYNEQFF. CDR3 in DNA: TGTGCCAGCACCACCTGGGAAGTAGCGGGGTACAATGAGCAGTTCTTC.

This clone was seen only once. The chain carries TRBV5-5 and TRBJ1-1; D ambiguous. This CDR3 is built from 14 residues. The V end was cut by 1 base, the J end by 3 bases, with 10 bases between. Germline V CDR1 and CDR2: SGHKS, YYEKEE (reference sequence). CDR3 amino acids: CASSLRQEYTEAFF. CDR3 nucleotide sequence: TGTGCCAGCAGCTTGAGGCAGGAGTACACTGAAGCTTTCTTT.

The V gene is TRBV7-8, the J gene TRBJ1-2; no reliable D call. The CDR3 covers 13 residues. V was trimmed by 0 bases and J by 2 bases, leaving 4 bases between them. Germline CDR1 is SGHVS and CDR2 is FQNEAQ. CDR3 in DNA: TGTGCCAGCAGCTTAGCGGGCAACTATGGCTACACCTTC. Residues: CASSLAGNYGYTF. Full variable domain (rest looked up from reference TRBV7-8 and TRBJ1-2): GAGVSQSPRYKVAKRGQDVALRCDPISGHVSLFWYQQALGQGPEFLTYFQNEAQLDKSGLPSDRFFAERPEGSVSTLKIQRTQQEDSAVYLCASSLAGNYGYTFGSGTRLTVV.